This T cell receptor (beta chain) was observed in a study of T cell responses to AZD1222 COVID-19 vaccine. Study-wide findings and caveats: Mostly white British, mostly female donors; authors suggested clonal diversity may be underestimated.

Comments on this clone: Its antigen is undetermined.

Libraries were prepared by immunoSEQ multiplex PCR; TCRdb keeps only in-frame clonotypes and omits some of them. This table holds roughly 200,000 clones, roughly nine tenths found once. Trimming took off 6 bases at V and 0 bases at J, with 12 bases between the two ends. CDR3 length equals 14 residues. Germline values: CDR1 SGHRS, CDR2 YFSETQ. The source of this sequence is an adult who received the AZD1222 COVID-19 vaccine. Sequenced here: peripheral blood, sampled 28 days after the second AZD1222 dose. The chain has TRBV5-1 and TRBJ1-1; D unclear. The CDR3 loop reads CASKTQTMNTEAFF. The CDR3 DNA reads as TGCGCCAGCAAGACACAGACTATGAACACTGAAGCTTTCTTT.